Listed below are T cell receptor beta chains from one sample, sequenced in a study of beta chain features in type 1 diabetes. Sequencing was performed with immunoSEQ multiplex PCR; in TCRdb, only in-frame clones are kept and a portion is missing. The sample lists hundreds of thousands of clones; around 10% were seen once. The sample comprised naive CD4+ T cells from blood. All receptors come from a woman younger than 30 in good health. Both conserved end residues are part of each CDR3. The D gene is left open where the match is weak. Some rows have no size entry. The others give once, few or many, or a class for an expanded clone.

V gene	J gene	clone size	D gene	CDR3 protein	CDR3 DNA
TRBV29-1	TRBJ1-1	many	.	CSVGGYTEAFF	TGCAGCGTCGGGGGTTATACTGAAGCTTTCTTT
TRBV28	TRBJ2-7	few	.	CASSPMRERTYEQYF	TGTGCCAGCAGTCCCATGAGGGAGCGAACTTACGAGCAGTACTTC
TRBV30	TRBJ2-1	.	.	CAWSGNGGSYNEQFF	TGTGCCTGGAGTGGTAACGGAGGCTCCTACAATGAGCAGTTCTTC
TRBV14	TRBJ1-3	.	TRBD1	CASSVGTVGNTIYF	TGTGCCAGCAGCGTTGGGACAGTAGGAAACACCATATATTTT
TRBV5-4	TRBJ2-3	few	.	CASSLVPGGGTDTQYF	TGTGCCAGCAGCTTGGTGCCAGGAGGTGGCACAGATACGCAGTATTTT
TRBV6-6	TRBJ2-7	few	.	CASSERLPPYEQYF	TGTGCCAGCAGTGAGAGACTCCCACCCTACGAGCAGTACTTC
TRBV6-1	TRBJ2-1	.	.	CASKERNNEQFF	TGTGCCAGCAAGGAGAGGAACAATGAGCAGTTCTTC
TRBV7-2	TRBJ1-1	few	TRBD1	CASSFSITGGTEAFF	TGTGCCAGCAGCTTCTCAATAACAGGGGGCACTGAAGCTTTCTTT
TRBV30	TRBJ2-3	.	TRBD1	CAWSYDRGTDTQYF	TGTGCCTGGAGTTACGACAGGGGCACAGATACGCAGTATTTT
TRBV30	TRBJ2-7	few	TRBD2	CAWSVTSGTLAGSWEQYF	TGTGCCTGGAGTGTGACTAGCGGGACCCTTGCGGGGTCGTGGGAGCAGTACTTC
TRBV6-1	TRBJ2-5	few	TRBD1	CASNPRGPQETQYF	TGTGCCAGCAATCCCAGGGGGCCCCAAGAGACCCAGTACTTC
TRBV6-5	TRBJ1-5	.	TRBD1	CASSSATGRNQPQHF	TGTGCCAGCAGTTCGGCGACAGGGAGAAATCAGCCCCAGCATTTT
TRBV19	TRBJ1-2	few	.	CASTPGGWGYGYTF	TGTGCCAGTACCCCCGGGGGATGGGGCTATGGCTACACCTTC
TRBV29-1	TRBJ2-5	once	TRBD1	CSVKNTGGQETQYF	TGCAGCGTTAAAAATACAGGGGGTCAAGAGACCCAGTACTTC
TRBV19	TRBJ2-1	few	TRBD2	CASSIVLAGPYNEQFF	TGTGCCAGTAGTATAGTTCTAGCGGGGCCCTACAATGAGCAGTTCTTC
TRBV7-9	TRBJ2-3	.	TRBD2	CASSSGTSGVIDTQYF	TGTGCCAGCAGCTCCGGGACTAGCGGGGTAATAGATACGCAGTATTTT
TRBV4-1	TRBJ1-5	.	.	CASSSPSPELNQPQHF	TGCGCCAGCAGCTCACCTAGCCCGGAGCTTAATCAGCCCCAGCATTTT
TRBV27	TRBJ1-1	.	TRBD1	CASSTDRDTEAFF	TGTGCCAGCAGTACCGACAGGGACACTGAAGCTTTCTTT
TRBV6-5	TRBJ2-4	.	.	CASSRPAANIQYF	TGTGCCAGCAGTCGACCGGCAGCGAACATTCAGTACTTC
TRBV13	TRBJ1-2	few	.	CASSLGRGGYTF	TGTGCCAGCAGCTTAGGCAGGGGCGGCTACACCTTC
TRBV11-3	TRBJ2-1	.	TRBD2	CASSLSPSGYNEQFF	TGTGCCAGCAGCTTATCTCCTAGCGGCTACAATGAGCAGTTCTTC
TRBV4-1	TRBJ2-7	many	.	CASSQRGEGYEQYF	TGCGCCAGCAGCCAAAGGGGGGAGGGCTACGAGCAGTACTTC
TRBV29-1	TRBJ2-1	.	.	CSVEEGRGRVDEQFF	TGCAGCGTTGAAGAGGGCAGGGGTCGGGTCGATGAGCAGTTCTTC
TRBV29-1	TRBJ1-5	few	TRBD1	CSVAQGASQPQHF	TGCAGCGTTGCCCAGGGGGCGAGCCAGCCCCAGCATTTT
TRBV30	TRBJ1-2	.	.	CAWSVHRVGYGYTF	TGTGCCTGGAGTGTACACAGGGTAGGCTATGGCTACACCTTC
TRBV2	TRBJ2-5	.	.	CASSVTATAGSYQETQYF	TGTGCCAGCAGTGTGACGGCTACGGCGGGGTCGTACCAAGAGACCCAGTACTTC
TRBV11-2	TRBJ2-5	.	.	CASSLDAPAGETQYF	TGTGCCAGCAGCTTAGATGCCCCAGCAGGAGAGACCCAGTACTTC
TRBV30	TRBJ2-7	.	TRBD2	CAWSLGTTYEQYF	TGTGCCTGGTCCCTTGGGACTACATACGAGCAGTACTTC
TRBV19	TRBJ1-2	few	TRBD1	CASGPGQGDYSYGYTF	TGTGCCAGTGGCCCGGGACAGGGGGATTATAGCTATGGCTACACCTTC
TRBV5-4	TRBJ2-7	few	TRBD2	CASSLAGLAGGTYEQYF	TGTGCCAGCAGCTTGGCCGGGCTAGCGGGAGGAACGTACGAGCAGTACTTC
TRBV23-1	TRBJ1-2	.	.	CASSQLWSNGYTF	TGCGCCAGCAGTCAATTGTGGAGCAATGGCTACACCTTC
TRBV5-4	TRBJ2-5	.	.	CASRSHSQGETQYF	TGTGCCAGCAGGTCTCACAGCCAGGGGGAGACCCAGTACTTC
TRBV5-1	TRBJ2-1	.	TRBD2	CARPLGQGKSLAGGNEQFF	TGCGCCAGGCCCCTCGGACAGGGGAAATCACTAGCGGGAGGGAATGAGCAGTTCTTC